Reported below is one T cell receptor (beta chain). Sequencing was performed with immunoSEQ multiplex PCR; in TCRdb, only in-frame clones are kept and a portion is missing. The sample includes roughly 100,000 clones, roughly 84% of them seen just once. Germline lookup yields CDR1 MDHEN and CDR2 SYDVKM. V shed 7 bases, J shed 3 bases, and the junction held 16 bases outside the gene matches. The CDR3 contains 17 residues. This sample is drawn from a study of T cell responses to AZD1222 COVID-19 vaccine. The receptor was isolated from an adult in good health. The rearrangement joins TRBV28 to TRBJ1-1; TRBD1 matches 8 bases. Material: peripheral blood, obtained on day 0 of AZD1222 vaccination. CDR3 sequence: CASNDPRQGAWDTEAFF. For the CDR3, the DNA is TGTGCCAGCAACGACCCCCGGCAGGGGGCATGGGACACTGAAGCTTTCTTT.